These T cell receptor beta chains were read from a single sample in a study of T cell responses to AZD1222 COVID-19 vaccine. Profiling relied on immunoSEQ multiplex PCR, and the TCRdb table lists in-frame clones only, not all of them. Of 65,000 to 75,000 clones detected, 80% to 90% appear once; the ten largest clones hold around 20%. The specimen was peripheral blood, collected on day 0 of AZD1222 vaccination. All receptors come from an adult in good health. Each CDR3 is given with its conserved first and last residue. A D gene is named only where the DNA matches it firmly. A row's size may be missing; if present it is once, few, many or a size class.

d_call	j_call	v_call	clone_size	cdr3_aa	cdr3_nt
TRBD1	TRBJ2-7	TRBV7-2	NA	CASSLFSGQGYEQYF	TGTGCCAGCAGCTTATTTTCCGGACAGGGCTACGAGCAGTACTTC
TRBD2	TRBJ2-6	TRBV30	NA	CAGPGLADSGANVLTF	TGTGCCGGACCGGGACTAGCGGACTCTGGGGCCAACGTCCTGACTTTC
NA	TRBJ1-2	TRBV18	NA	CASSPRVSGYGYTF	TGTGCCAGCTCGCCCAGGGTATCTGGGTATGGCTACACCTTC
NA	TRBJ1-2	TRBV28	NA	CASSSGGFNYGYTF	TGTGCCAGCAGTTCGGGGGGATTTAACTATGGCTACACCTTC
TRBD2	TRBJ2-7	TRBV18	NA	CASSPPAAAGVTYEQYF	TGTGCCAGCTCACCACCGGCCGCAGCGGGAGTAACCTACGAGCAGTACTTC
NA	TRBJ2-7	TRBV3-1/TRBV3-2	NA	CASSQGDGHYEQYF	TGTGCCAGCAGCCAAGGGGACGGCCACTACGAGCAGTACTTC
NA	TRBJ1-5	TRBV5-6	NA	CASSFGGLGNQPQHF	TGTGCCAGCAGCTTTGGAGGTCTCGGCAATCAGCCCCAGCATTTT
TRBD2	TRBJ2-7	TRBV7-2	NA	CASSLWQLAESAEQYF	TGTGCCAGCAGCTTATGGCAGCTAGCGGAGTCAGCCGAGCAGTACTTC
TRBD1	TRBJ1-2	TRBV27	NA	CASSFRDRVVYTF	TGTGCCAGCAGTTTCCGGGACAGGGTTGTCTACACCTTC
NA	TRBJ1-1	TRBV7-3	NA	CASSLTSKVTEAFF	TGTGCCAGCAGCTTAACGTCGAAAGTCACTGAAGCTTTCTTT
TRBD1	TRBJ1-3	TRBV6-5	NA	CASSYLGQSGNTIYF	TGTGCCAGCAGTTACTTGGGACAGTCGGGAAACACCATATATTTT
NA	TRBJ1-1	TRBV7-3	NA	CASSLNPANTEAFF	TGTGCCAGCAGCTTAAATCCGGCAAACACTGAAGCTTTCTTT
TRBD1	TRBJ1-4	TRBV19	NA	CASSIRRGQDPNEKLFF	TGTGCCAGTAGTATAAGGAGGGGACAGGACCCTAATGAAAAACTGTTTTTT
NA	TRBJ1-2	TRBV28	NA	CASTSWWLNYGYTF	TGTGCCAGCACTTCGTGGTGGTTAAACTATGGCTACACCTTC
NA	TRBJ1-2	TRBV28	NA	CASRGGVYGYTF	TGTGCCAGCAGGGGTGGAGTCTATGGCTACACCTTC
NA	TRBJ1-4	TRBV6-5	NA	CASSRNGDEKLFF	TGTGCCAGCAGCAGGAATGGTGATGAAAAACTGTTTTTT
NA	TRBJ1-4	TRBV9	NA	CASSVGAARNEKLFF	TGTGCCAGCAGCGTAGGAGCAGCCCGGAATGAAAAACTGTTTTTT
TRBD2	TRBJ2-1	TRBV19	NA	CASSIVLAGEGGEQFF	TGTGCCAGTAGTATCGTTCTAGCGGGAGAAGGGGGTGAGCAGTTCTTC
NA	TRBJ1-5	TRBV28	NA	CASRPDTSLGPQHF	TGTGCCAGCAGGCCTGACACAAGTCTGGGGCCCCAGCATTTT
NA	TRBJ2-7	TRBV6-5	NA	CASSLNRVGEQYF	TGTGCCAGCAGCTTAAACAGGGTCGGGGAGCAGTACTTC
TRBD1	TRBJ1-4	TRBV6-2/TRBV6-3	NA	CASRPGTGRTSDEKLFF	TGTGCCAGCAGGCCTGGGACAGGGCGGACGAGTGATGAAAAACTGTTTTTT
NA	TRBJ1-4	TRBV28	few	CASRSGEGGEKLFF	TGTGCCAGCAGATCGGGGGAAGGGGGTGAAAAACTGTTTTTT
NA	TRBJ1-1	TRBV2	NA	CASSILGGLNTEAFF	TGTGCCAGCTCAATACTTGGGGGTTTGAACACTGAAGCTTTCTTT
NA	TRBJ1-5	TRBV10-3	NA	CAISPRGADQPQHF	TGTGCCATCAGCCCACGGGGAGCGGATCAGCCCCAGCATTTT
TRBD1	TRBJ2-7	TRBV2	NA	CASSRGLGGSYEQYF	TGTGCCAGCAGCCGGGGTTTAGGGGGCTCTTACGAGCAGTACTTC
NA	TRBJ2-2	TRBV6-5	NA	CASSLDSTPGRELFF	TGTGCCAGCAGTCTCGACTCTACCCCGGGCCGGGAGCTGTTTTTT
NA	TRBJ1-2	TRBV29-1	once	CSTTGPYGYTF	TGCAGCACCACAGGGCCCTATGGCTACACCTTC
NA	TRBJ2-1	TRBV19	NA	CASSNLPSAHSYNEQFF	TGTGCCAGTAGTAACCTCCCTAGCGCCCACTCCTACAATGAGCAGTTCTTC
NA	TRBJ2-7	TRBV10-1	medium-sized	CASSGRGLEQYF	TGCGCCAGCAGTGGAAGGGGACTGGAGCAGTACTTC
NA	TRBJ1-5	TRBV9	NA	CASSATGSRQPQHF	TGTGCCAGCAGCGCCACAGGGTCCCGTCAGCCCCAGCATTTT
NA	TRBJ1-2	TRBV6-5	NA	CASTPGTTYGYTF	TGTGCCAGCACCCCGGGGACGACCTATGGCTACACCTTC
NA	TRBJ1-2	TRBV6-2/TRBV6-3	NA	CASSLAGLTDSYGYTF	TGTGCCAGCAGTTTAGCGGGTTTGACAGACAGCTATGGCTACACCTTC
NA	TRBJ2-7	TRBV7-9	NA	CASSLAGGVEQYF	TGTGCCAGCAGCTTAGCGGGGGGTGTCGAGCAGTACTTC
TRBD1	TRBJ2-7	TRBV18	once	CASSPYRGSYEQYF	TGTGCCAGCTCACCGTACAGGGGTAGCTACGAGCAGTACTTC
TRBD2	TRBJ2-7	TRBV19	NA	CASSMGTKGEQYF	TGTGCCAGTAGTATGGGGACTAAGGGCGAGCAGTACTTC
NA	TRBJ1-1	TRBV15	NA	CATSRKTSTEAFF	TGTGCCACCAGCAGAAAGACGTCCACTGAAGCTTTCTTT
NA	TRBJ2-4	TRBV6-6	NA	CASSYSSGNIQYF	TGTGCCAGCAGTTACTCGTCGGGGAACATTCAGTACTTC
NA	TRBJ2-7	TRBV18	NA	CASSPTTLPSYEQYF	TGTGCCAGCTCACCAACGACACTCCCCTCCTACGAGCAGTACTTC
TRBD1	TRBJ2-1	TRBV6-6	NA	CASSNTGTGNNEQFF	TGTGCCAGCAGTAATACCGGGACAGGGAACAATGAGCAGTTCTTC
NA	TRBJ1-1	TRBV7-3	few	CASSVNRGSPEAFF	TGTGCCAGCAGCGTTAATAGGGGTAGTCCTGAAGCTTTCTTT